Below are 27 T cell receptor beta chains sequenced from a single sample in a study of T cell responses to AZD1222 COVID-19 vaccine. The repertoire was sequenced with immunoSEQ multiplex PCR; TCRdb's copy has only in-frame clones and lacks some. Among about 150,000 clones listed, roughly 90% were seen once. Sample: peripheral blood, taken on day 0 of AZD1222 vaccination. These receptors all come from an adult in good health.

The CDR3 loop reads CASSSRTGTPYGYTF. The CDR3 nucleotides read TGCGCCAGCAGCTCGCGGACAGGGACCCCCTATGGCTACACCTTC. This chain connects TRBV5-1 to TRBJ1-2, with TRBD1 matching 8 bases. The V segment lost 3 bases and the J segment 4 bases; nucleotides outside the gene matches: 8. This CDR3 is 15 amino acids long. Germline assignment: CDR1 SGHRS and CDR2 YFSETQ.

The chain combines TRBV5-4 with TRBJ2-5; no clear D. With 0 bases removed from V and 0 bases from J, the gap between germline ends came to 6 bases. This CDR3 spans 14 amino acids. Per germline, CDR1 SGHNT and CDR2 YYREEE (reference sequence). The CDR3 coding sequence is TGTGCCAGCAGCTTGGAGGTGTACCAAGAGACCCAGTACTTC. Encoded protein: CASSLEVYQETQYF.

The chain uses TRBV2 and TRBJ1-4; no clear D gene. In germline, CDR1 is SNHLY, CDR2 FYNNEI. V gave up 2 bases and J gave up 0 bases, with 7 bases separating them. This CDR3 has 15 residues. The CDR3 DNA reads TGTGCCAGCAGTGAATGGCAGACAACTAATGAAAAACTGTTTTTT. Protein: CASSEWQTTNEKLFF.

The V and J genes are TRBV7-9 and TRBJ2-3; D remains ambiguous. V lost 1 base, J lost 7 bases, and 6 bases lay in between. Germline values: CDR1 SEHNR, CDR2 FQNEAQ (reference sequence). The CDR3 runs 12 residues. CDR3 in amino acids: CASSLVLNTQYF. CDR3 DNA: TGTGCCAGCAGCTTAGTACTTAATACGCAGTATTTT.

The chain joins TRBV30 to TRBJ1-1, with D unclear. CDR3 size: 14 residues. Germline V lookup: CDR1 GTSNPN, CDR2 SVGIG (reference sequence). V was clipped by 1 base and J by 0 bases, with 9 bases between them. CDR3 in DNA: TGTGCCTGGAGTGCAAACAGCTTGAACACTGAAGCTTTCTTT. Protein: CAWSANSLNTEAFF.

The J gene is TRBJ2-5, the V gene TRBV18, with D unclear. CDR3 size: 12 residues. Germline CDR1 and CDR2: KGHSH and LQKENI. The V gene lost 3 bases and the J gene lost 0 bases, with 2 bases spanning the gap. The CDR3 protein is CASSPDQETQYF. The DNA for the CDR3 is TGTGCCAGCTCACCTGACCAAGAGACCCAGTACTTC.

CDR3 coding DNA: TGCGCCAGCAGCATGACAGGGGCGGGAGACACCATATATTTT. Translated: CASSMTGAGDTIYF. The chain couples TRBV5-1 to TRBJ1-3, with 8 bases lining up with TRBD1. Germline-derived CDR1 and CDR2 are SGHRS and YFSETQ. The CDR3 extends over 14 amino acids. With V trimmed by 4 bases and J by 8 bases, 8 bases remained unmatched. The entire variable domain, with the rest obtained from reference TRBV5-1 and TRBJ1-3, is as follows: KAGVTQTPRYLIKTRGQQVTLSCSPISGHRSVSWYQQTPGQGLQFLFEYFSETQRNKGNFPGRFSGRQFSNSRSEMNVSTLELGDSALYLCASSMTGAGDTIYFGEGSWLTVV.

The chain carries TRBV18 and TRBJ1-6, with D perhaps TRBD1 (5 bases). The length of the CDR3 is 15 residues. Trimming stripped 5 bases from V and 7 bases from J, with 15 bases between. CDR1 is KGHSH and CDR2 is LQKENI in the germline V gene. The CDR3 DNA is TGTGCCAGCTCATCCCTGAGGGGTGGGAATTCACCCCTCCACTTT. Its translation is CASSSLRGGNSPLHF.

This chain connects TRBV5-1 to TRBJ1-4; D unclear. V shed 1 base and J shed 0 bases, with 7 bases lying between them. Germline CDR1 reads SGHRS; CDR2 reads YFSETQ. The CDR3 is 15 amino acids. The CDR3: CASSLQFATNEKLFF. CDR3 nucleotides: TGCGCCAGCAGCTTGCAGTTTGCAACTAATGAAAAACTGTTTTTT. The variable domain in full, completed from reference TRBV5-1 and TRBJ1-4, reads KAGVTQTPRYLIKTRGQQVTLSCSPISGHRSVSWYQQTPGQGLQFLFEYFSETQRNKGNFPGRFSGRQFSNSRSEMNVSTLELGDSALYLCASSLQFATNEKLFFGSGTQLSVL.

The chain links TRBV11-3 to TRBJ2-2, with no clear D. Trimming pared 5 bases from V and 5 bases from J, leaving 12 bases between. The CDR3 length is 14 residues. In germline, CDR1 is SGHNT, CDR2 YENEEA. This CDR3 is CASSPTSVTGELFF. The CDR3 DNA reads TGTGCCAGCAGCCCCACAAGCGTTACCGGGGAGCTGTTTTTT.

The V gene is TRBV29-1, the J gene TRBJ1-1; 8 positions match TRBD1. The CDR3 is 14 amino acids. The germline V gene has CDR1 SQVTM and CDR2 ANQGSEA. V was clipped by 6 bases and J by 4 bases; unmatched bases: 10. The CDR3 sequence: CSVTRTGRATEAFF. The DNA of the CDR3 is TGCAGCGTGACAAGGACAGGGCGAGCCACTGAAGCTTTCTTT.

The gene calls are TRBV28 and TRBJ1-4, with TRBD1 as a possible D gene (5 bases). Per germline, CDR1 MDHEN and CDR2 SYDVKM. V dropped 5 bases and J dropped 8 bases, with 15 bases sitting between them. This CDR3 has 14 residues. The CDR3 DNA reads as TGTGCCAGCAGTCCTCCGGGCCAGGGAGAAAAACTGTTTTTT. Translating it yields CASSPPGQGEKLFF.

The rearrangement uses TRBV5-6 and TRBJ2-7, with a possible D match to TRBD1 (6 bases). V was clipped by 4 bases and J by 7 bases, with 24 bases between them. The CDR3 sequence is 16 residues long. The germline V gene has CDR1 SGHDT and CDR2 YYEEEE. The CDR3 sequence is CASSPDRKHSFWEQYF. The CDR3 nucleotides read TGTGCCAGCAGCCCGGACAGAAAACACTCCTTTTGGGAGCAGTACTTC.

The chain combines TRBV2 with TRBJ2-1; D is uncertain. CDR1 and CDR2 (germline): SNHLY, FYNNEI. Deletions cut 4 bases from V and 0 bases from J, with 10 bases between. This CDR3 contains 15 residues. CDR3 sequence (DNA): TGTGCCAGCAGTGGGAATCCGAGCTCCTACAATGAGCAGTTCTTC. It yields the protein CASSGNPSSYNEQFF.

The chain is built from TRBV2 and TRBJ1-2; a possible D gene is TRBD1 (5 bases). CDR3 length equals 15 residues. The ends were cut back, 0 bases at V and 3 bases at J, with 11 bases in the middle. Germline assignment: CDR1 SNHLY and CDR2 FYNNEI. The CDR3 DNA sequence: TGTGCCAGCAGTGAAGCGGGAGGAGGGGACTATGGCTACACCTTC. Amino acid sequence: CASSEAGGGDYGYTF.

V is TRBV4-3 and J is TRBJ1-2; TRBD1 might be the D (6 bases). Between the trimmed V and J ends, which lost 4 bases and 3 bases, there was a span of 12 bases. CDR1 is LGHNA and CDR2 is YSLEER in the germline V gene. The CDR3 totals 14 residues. The CDR3 region is CASSRLTGHYGYTF. CDR3 sequence (DNA): TGCGCCAGCAGCCGCCTGACAGGTCACTATGGCTACACCTTC.

For the CDR3, the DNA is TGTGCCAGCAGCTTAGAGGGGGGCCGGAATGAGCAGTTCTTC. Translating it yields CASSLEGGRNEQFF. This chain uses TRBV7-3 with TRBJ2-1, with D perhaps TRBD1 or TRBD2 (6 bases each). V lost 2 bases to trimming and J lost 7 bases, with 12 bases between them. The germline V gene has CDR1 SGHTA and CDR2 FQGTGA. The CDR3 has 14 residues.

This sequence joins TRBV3-1 (or the pseudogene TRBV3-2) and TRBJ2-6, with D possibly matching TRBD1 (5 bases). The CDR3 spans 16 residues. V lost 3 bases to trimming and J lost 2 bases, with 11 bases between them. CDR1 and CDR2 from the germline V gene are LGHDT and YNNKEL (reference sequence). CDR3 protein: CASSQPPGTGANVLTF. The CDR3, as DNA: TGTGCCAGCAGCCAGCCTCCAGGGACTGGGGCCAACGTCCTGACTTTC.

The chain joins TRBV5-1 to TRBJ2-3, with D perhaps matching TRBD1 (5 bases). Germline assignment: CDR1 SGHRS and CDR2 YFSETQ. The V gene lost 3 bases and the J gene lost 2 bases, with 19 bases spanning the gap. The CDR3 is 17 amino acids. CDR3 residues: CASSSGLVGTNTDTQYF. Written as DNA, the CDR3 is TGCGCCAGCAGCTCAGGGTTAGTAGGTACAAACACAGATACGCAGTATTTT.

The chain couples TRBV12-5 to TRBJ1-4; 7 bases are a match to TRBD1. Trimming removed 11 bases from V and 5 bases from J; junction bases left unmatched: 8. The germline gives CDR1 LGHNT, CDR2 FRNRAP. The CDR3 is 13 residues long. The CDR3: CAGPKGGNEKLFF. CDR3 nucleotides: TGTGCTGGACCCAAAGGGGGCAATGAAAAACTGTTTTTT.

This chain links TRBV5-1 with TRBJ2-1, with 7 positions matching TRBD2. Trimming at V came to 0 bases and at J to 8 bases, leaving 2 bases not matched to a gene. Germline V CDR1 and CDR2: SGHRS, YFSETQ. The CDR3 contains 13 residues. The CDR3 loop reads CASSLDSGDEQFF. CDR3 DNA sequence: TGCGCCAGCAGCTTGGACAGCGGGGATGAGCAGTTCTTC.

The chain recombines TRBV30 with TRBJ1-2; a possible D gene is TRBD1 (6 bases). Germline-derived CDR1 and CDR2 are GTSNPN and SVGIG (reference sequence). V lost 2 bases and J 7 bases, leaving 17 bases between the germline ends. The CDR3 runs to 14 residues. The CDR3 nucleotides read TGTGCCTGGAGTCCTTGGTCCCAGGGGACTGGCTACACCTTC. Its translation: CAWSPWSQGTGYTF. Variable domain in full (rest from reference TRBV30 and TRBJ1-2): SQTIHQWPATLVQPVGSPLSLECTVEGTSNPNLYWYRQAAGRGLQLLFYSVGIGQISSEVPQNLSASRPQDRQFILSSKKLLLSDSGFYLCAWSPWSQGTGYTFGSGTRLTVV.

The V gene is TRBV5-6, the J gene TRBJ1-2, with 8 bases lining up with TRBD1. Germline V CDR1 and CDR2: SGHDT, YYEEEE. This CDR3 has 14 residues. V shed 0 bases and J 6 bases; nucleotides not matched to a gene: 4. DNA of the CDR3: TGTGCCAGCAGCTTGGAGGGCAGGGGGCATGGCTACACCTTC. Its translation: CASSLEGRGHGYTF.

V gene TRBV12-3 or TRBV12-4 combines with J gene TRBJ2-5, with TRBD1 matching over 7 bases. This CDR3 is 12 amino acids long. Losses at the gene ends were 8 bases for V and 5 bases for J; bases not matched to a gene: 5. This CDR3 is CASRRGPETQYF. CDR3 nucleotide sequence: TGTGCCAGCCGTAGGGGGCCGGAGACCCAGTACTTC.

The chain has TRBV19 and TRBJ1-3, with D hard to call. The CDR3 length is 15 residues. V was shortened by 8 bases and J by 0 bases, with 14 bases between the two germline ends. CDR1 and CDR2 from the germline V gene are LNHDA and SQIVND (reference sequence). CDR3 coding DNA: TGTGCCAGTGCTACCTCGGCTTTCTCTGGAAACACCATATATTTT. Residues: CASATSAFSGNTIYF.

The genes are TRBV7-3 and TRBJ1-1; TRBD1 might be the D (5 bases). The germline V and J ends were trimmed by 3 bases and 2 bases, with 13 bases remaining between them. Germline V lookup: CDR1 SGHTA, CDR2 FQGTGA. This CDR3 comprises 15 residues. The CDR3 region has the DNA TGTGCCAGCAGCTTTTCGGGGGATGGAAACACTGAAGCTTTCTTT. Protein: CASSFSGDGNTEAFF. The full variable domain, with the rest looked up from reference TRBV7-3 and TRBJ1-1, is GAGVSQTPSNKVTEKGKYVELRCDPISGHTALYWYRQSLGQGPEFLIYFQGTGAADDSGLPNDRFFAVRPEGSVSTLKIQRTERGDSAVYLCASSFSGDGNTEAFFGQGTRLTVV.

The chain employs TRBV19 and TRBJ1-5; TRBD1 agrees at 7 bases. This CDR3 is 15 amino acids long. V lost 5 bases, J lost 1 base, and 5 bases stayed unmatched. From germline, CDR1 is LNHDA and CDR2 SQIVND (reference sequence). CDR3 in DNA: TGTGCCAGTAGTCCTGGGACAGCCAGCAATCAGCCCCAGCATTTT. Encoded protein: CASSPGTASNQPQHF.